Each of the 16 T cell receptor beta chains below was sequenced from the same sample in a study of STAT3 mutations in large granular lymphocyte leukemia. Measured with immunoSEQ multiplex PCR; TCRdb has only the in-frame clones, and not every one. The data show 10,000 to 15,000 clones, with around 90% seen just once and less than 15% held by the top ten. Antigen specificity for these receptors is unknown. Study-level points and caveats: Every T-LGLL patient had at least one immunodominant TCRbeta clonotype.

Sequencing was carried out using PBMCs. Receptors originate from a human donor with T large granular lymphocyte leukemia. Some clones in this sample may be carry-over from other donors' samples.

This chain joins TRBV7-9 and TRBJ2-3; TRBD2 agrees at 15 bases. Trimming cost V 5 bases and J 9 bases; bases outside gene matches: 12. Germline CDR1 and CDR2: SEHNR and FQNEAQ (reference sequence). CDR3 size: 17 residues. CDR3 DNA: TGTGCCAGCAGCACCCCGGGACTAGCGGGAGGCCCGAAGACGCAGTATTTT. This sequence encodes CASSTPGLAGGPKTQYF.

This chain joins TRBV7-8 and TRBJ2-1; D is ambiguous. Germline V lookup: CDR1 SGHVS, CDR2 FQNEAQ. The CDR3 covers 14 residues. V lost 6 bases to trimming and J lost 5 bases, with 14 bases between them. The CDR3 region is CASSFPDRDNEQFF. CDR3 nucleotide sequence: TGTGCCAGCAGTTTTCCCGACCGGGACAATGAGCAGTTCTTC.

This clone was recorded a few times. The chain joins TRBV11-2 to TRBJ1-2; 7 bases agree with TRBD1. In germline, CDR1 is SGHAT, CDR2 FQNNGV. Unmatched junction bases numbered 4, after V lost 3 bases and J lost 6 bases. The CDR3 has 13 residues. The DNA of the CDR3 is TGTGCCAGCAGCTTCGACGGGACAGATGGCTACACCTTC. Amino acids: CASSFDGTDGYTF.

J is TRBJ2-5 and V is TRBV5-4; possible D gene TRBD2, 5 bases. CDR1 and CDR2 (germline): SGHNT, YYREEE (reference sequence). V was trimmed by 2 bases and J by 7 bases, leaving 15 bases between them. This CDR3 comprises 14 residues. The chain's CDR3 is CASSFLEAPGTQYF. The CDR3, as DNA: TGTGCCAGCAGCTTTCTGGAGGCCCCGGGGACCCAGTACTTC.

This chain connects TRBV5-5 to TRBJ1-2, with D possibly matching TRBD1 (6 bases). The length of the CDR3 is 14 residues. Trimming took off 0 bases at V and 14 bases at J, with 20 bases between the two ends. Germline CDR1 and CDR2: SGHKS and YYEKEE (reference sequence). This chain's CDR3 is CASSLAIRDTLGTF. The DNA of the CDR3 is TGTGCCAGCAGCTTGGCGATCCGGGACACCCTGGGGACCTTC.

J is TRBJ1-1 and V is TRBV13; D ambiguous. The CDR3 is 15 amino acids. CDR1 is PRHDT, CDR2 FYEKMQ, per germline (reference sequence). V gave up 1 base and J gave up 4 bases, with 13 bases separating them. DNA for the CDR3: TGTGCCAGCAGCTTAGACGGGGTTGGTTCCACTGAAGCTTTCTTT. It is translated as CASSLDGVGSTEAFF.

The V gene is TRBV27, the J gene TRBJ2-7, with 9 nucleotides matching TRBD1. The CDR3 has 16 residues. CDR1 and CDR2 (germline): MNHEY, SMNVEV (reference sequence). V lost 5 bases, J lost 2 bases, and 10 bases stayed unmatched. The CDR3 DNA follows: TGTGCCAGCAGTCCAGTAAGACAGGGGGGCGCCTACGAGCAGTACTTC. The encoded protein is CASSPVRQGGAYEQYF.

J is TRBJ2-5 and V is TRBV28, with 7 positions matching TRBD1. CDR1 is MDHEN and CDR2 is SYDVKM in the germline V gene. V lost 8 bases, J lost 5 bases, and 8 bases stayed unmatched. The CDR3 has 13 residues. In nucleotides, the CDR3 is TGTGCCAGCTTAGACAGGGCTTGGGAGACCCAGTACTTC. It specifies CASLDRAWETQYF.

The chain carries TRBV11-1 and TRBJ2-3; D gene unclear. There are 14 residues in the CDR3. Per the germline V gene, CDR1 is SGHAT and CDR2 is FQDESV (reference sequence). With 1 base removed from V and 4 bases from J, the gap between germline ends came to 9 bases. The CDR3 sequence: CASSLEFRSDTQYF. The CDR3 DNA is TGTGCCAGCAGCTTAGAATTTAGGTCAGATACGCAGTATTTT.

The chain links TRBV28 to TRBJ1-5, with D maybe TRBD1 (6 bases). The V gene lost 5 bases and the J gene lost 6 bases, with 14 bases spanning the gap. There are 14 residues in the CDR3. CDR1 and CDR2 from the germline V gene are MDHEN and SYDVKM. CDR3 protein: CASSVLQGGQPQHF. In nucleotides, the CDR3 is TGTGCCAGCAGTGTATTACAGGGAGGTCAGCCCCAGCATTTT.

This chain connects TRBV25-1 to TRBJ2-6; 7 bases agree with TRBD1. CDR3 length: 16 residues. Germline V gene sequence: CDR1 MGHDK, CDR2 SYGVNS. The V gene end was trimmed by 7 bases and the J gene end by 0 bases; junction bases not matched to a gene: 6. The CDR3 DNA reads TGTGCCAGCACCCGGACAGGAAACTCTGGGGCCAACGTCCTGACTTTC. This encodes CASTRTGNSGANVLTF.

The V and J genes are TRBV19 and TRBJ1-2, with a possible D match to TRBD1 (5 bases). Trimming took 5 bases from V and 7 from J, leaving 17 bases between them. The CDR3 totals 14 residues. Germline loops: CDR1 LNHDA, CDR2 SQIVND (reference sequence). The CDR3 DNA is TGTGCCAGTAGTCCGAGGGACCTACTTCTTGGCTACACCTTC. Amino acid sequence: CASSPRDLLLGYTF.

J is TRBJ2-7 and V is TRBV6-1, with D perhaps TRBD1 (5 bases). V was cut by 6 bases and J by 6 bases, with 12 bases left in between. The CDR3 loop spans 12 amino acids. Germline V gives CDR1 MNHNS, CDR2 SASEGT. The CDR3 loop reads CASSPDSSEQYV. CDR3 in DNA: TGTGCCAGCAGCCCCGACAGCTCCGAGCAGTACGTC.

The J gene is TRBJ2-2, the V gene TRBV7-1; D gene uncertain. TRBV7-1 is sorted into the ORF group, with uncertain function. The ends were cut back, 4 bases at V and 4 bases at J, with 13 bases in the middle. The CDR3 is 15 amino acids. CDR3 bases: TGTGCCAGCAGCTGGGTCGCTAGTGTCACCGGGGAGCTGTTTTTT. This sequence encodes CASSWVASVTGELFF.

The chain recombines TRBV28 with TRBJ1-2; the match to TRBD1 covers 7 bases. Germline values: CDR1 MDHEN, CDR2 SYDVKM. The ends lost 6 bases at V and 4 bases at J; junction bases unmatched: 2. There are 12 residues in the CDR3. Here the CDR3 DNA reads TGTGCCAGCAGGTGGACAGGCTATGGCTACACCTTC. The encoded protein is CASRWTGYGYTF.

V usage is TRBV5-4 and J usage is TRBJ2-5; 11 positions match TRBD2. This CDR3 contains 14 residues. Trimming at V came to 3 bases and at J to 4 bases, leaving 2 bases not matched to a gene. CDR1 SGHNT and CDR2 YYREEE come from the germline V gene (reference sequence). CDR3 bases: TGTGCCAGCAGCTCCGGGACTAGCGGAGAGACCCAGTACTTC. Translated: CASSSGTSGETQYF. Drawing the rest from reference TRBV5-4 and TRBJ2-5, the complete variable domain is ETGVTQSPTHLIKTRGQQVTLRCSSQSGHNTVSWYQQALGQGPQFIFQYYREEENGRGNFPPRFSGLQFPNYSSELNVNALELDDSALYLCASSSGTSGETQYFGPGTRLLVL.